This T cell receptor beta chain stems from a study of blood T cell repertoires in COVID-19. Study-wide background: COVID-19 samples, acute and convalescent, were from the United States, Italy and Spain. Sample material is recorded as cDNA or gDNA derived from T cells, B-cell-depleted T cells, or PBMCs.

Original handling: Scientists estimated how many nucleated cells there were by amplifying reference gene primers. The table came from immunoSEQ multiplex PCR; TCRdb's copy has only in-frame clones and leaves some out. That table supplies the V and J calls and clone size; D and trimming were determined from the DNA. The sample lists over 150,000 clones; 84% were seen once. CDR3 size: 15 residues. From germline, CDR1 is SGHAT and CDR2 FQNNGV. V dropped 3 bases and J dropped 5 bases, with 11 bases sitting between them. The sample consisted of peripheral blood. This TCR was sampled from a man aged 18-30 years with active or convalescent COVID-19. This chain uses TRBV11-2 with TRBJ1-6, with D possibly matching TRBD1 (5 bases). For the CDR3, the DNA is TGTGCCAGCAGCTTTCGGGGGTACGATAATTCACCCCTCCACTTT. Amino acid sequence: CASSFRGYDNSPLHF.